This T cell receptor beta chain was documented in a study of blood T cell repertoires in COVID-19. Study in general: The study drew acute and convalescent COVID-19 samples from the United States, Italy and Spain. PBMCs, B-cell-depleted T cells, or T cells provided the cDNA or gDNA that made up the material.

Authors' data handling: Estimated nucleated cell counts came from reference gene primer amplification. Profiling relied on immunoSEQ multiplex PCR, and the TCRdb table lists in-frame clones only, not all of them. That table furnishes V, J and clone size, whereas the DNA furnished D and trimming. The sample has approximately 130,000 clones, 81% seen once. The sample comprised peripheral blood. The sequence was collected from a woman aged 60-70 years with active or convalescent COVID-19.

CDR3 nucleotide sequence: TGTGCCAGCAGCCAAGATCGAGCGGGGGGGCCGGTCACAGATACGCAGTATTTT. Translated, it gives CASSQDRAGGPVTDTQYF. The chain employs TRBV3-1 (or the pseudogene TRBV3-2) and TRBJ2-3; 10 nucleotides match TRBD2. CDR1 and CDR2 from the germline V gene are LGHDT and YNNKEL (reference sequence). Unmatched junction bases numbered 8, after V lost 0 bases and J lost 2 bases. The length of the CDR3 is 18 residues.